The next 27 T cell receptor beta chains were all read from a single sample in a study of CD8+ T cells in alopecia areata. Extraction and reverse transcription of RNA yielded cDNA as the sequencing template. The repertoire was sequenced with immunoSEQ multiplex PCR; TCRdb's copy has only in-frame clones and lacks some. The sample includes 150,000 or so clones, roughly 50% of them seen just once. The sample comprised CD4+ T cells sorted from blood. Every receptor here comes from a human donor in good health.

This clone was seen more than once but under ten times. The chain links TRBV5-4 to TRBJ2-7; 7 positions match TRBD1. The ends lost 8 bases at V and 5 bases at J; junction bases unmatched: 7. This CDR3 comprises 12 residues. Looked up from germline, CDR1 is SGHNT and CDR2 is YYREEE (reference sequence). CDR3 nucleotides: TGTGCCAGAGCAGACAGGGTTCACGAGCAGTACTTC. It translates to CARADRVHEQYF.

The DNA of the CDR3 is TGTGCCAGCAGTTTCGGGACTAGCGGGAGAGACGAGCAGTACTTC. Translation: CASSFGTSGRDEQYF. The chain combines TRBV6-6 with TRBJ2-7; 14 bases align to TRBD2. Germline lookup yields CDR1 MNHNY and CDR2 SVGAGI (reference sequence). The CDR3 contains 15 residues. The V segment lost 4 bases and the J segment 5 bases; nucleotides outside the gene matches: 4.

The gene calls are TRBV11-2 and TRBJ1-1; the D is unclear. This CDR3 has 14 amino acids. CDR1 SGHAT and CDR2 FQNNGV come from the germline V gene. Trimming stripped 3 bases from V and 3 bases from J, with 11 bases between. The CDR3 DNA sequence: TGTGCCAGCAGCTTCACAGCGCCATACACTGAAGCTTTCTTT. This codes for CASSFTAPYTEAFF.

The CDR3 DNA reads as TGTGCCAGCAGCTATACAGGGGGAGACGGCCAGTACTTC. Translated, it gives CASSYTGGDGQYF. J is TRBJ2-5 and V is TRBV5-6; 8 nucleotides agree with TRBD1. Trimming at V came to 3 bases and at J to 10 bases, leaving 8 bases not matched to a gene. The germline gives CDR1 SGHDT, CDR2 YYEEEE. The length of the CDR3 is 13 residues.

The chain combines TRBV10-3 with TRBJ1-2, with D uncertain. CDR3 length: 15 residues. Looked up from germline, CDR1 is ENHRY and CDR2 is SYGVKD. V was trimmed by 2 bases and J by 1 base, leaving 11 bases between them. The CDR3 spells CAISEGWGNNYGYTF. The CDR3 bases are TGTGCCATCAGTGAGGGTTGGGGAAATAACTATGGCTACACCTTC.

The chain combines TRBV6-5 with TRBJ2-2; TRBD2 is a possible D gene (6 bases). Looked up from germline, CDR1 is MNHEY and CDR2 is SVGAGI. The V end was cut by 0 bases, the J end by 7 bases, with 12 bases between. This CDR3 contains 15 residues. In DNA, the CDR3 is TGTGCCAGCAGTTACTCCCGGGGGAGAGTCGGGGAGCTGTTTTTT. It encodes CASSYSRGRVGELFF.

The sample holds a few counts of this clone. The V gene is TRBV7-2, the J gene TRBJ2-7; 9 positions agree with TRBD1. V lost 6 bases, J lost 7 bases, and 10 bases stayed unmatched. CDR3 length equals 14 residues. Per germline, CDR1 SGHTA and CDR2 FQGNSA. This chain's CDR3 is CASRISTGGGEQYF. The CDR3 DNA sequence: TGTGCCAGCAGGATTAGTACAGGGGGCGGGGAGCAGTACTTC.

This clone has a handful of counts. This CDR3 reads CAWRTGGSEQFF. The CDR3 bases are TGTGCCTGGCGGACAGGGGGCAGTGAGCAGTTCTTC. The chain carries TRBV30 and TRBJ2-1; 11 bases are a match to TRBD1. CDR3 length equals 12 residues. CDR1 is GTSNPN, CDR2 SVGIG, per germline (reference sequence). With 5 bases clipped from V and 9 bases from J, the junction kept 3 bases outside the gene matches.

The chain carries TRBV21-1 and TRBJ2-7; the table names TRBD2, a call not compared with the DNA. TRBV21-1 is a recognized pseudogene. The CDR3 consists of 17 residues. This CDR3 reads CASSTRQRGRSSYEQYF. CDR3 coding DNA: TGTGCCAGCAGCACCAGACAGCGGGGTCGGAGCTCCTACGAGCAGTACTTC.

The chain couples TRBV29-1 to TRBJ2-1; 12 bases are a match to TRBD2. The CDR3 totals 15 residues. The germline V gene has CDR1 SQVTM and CDR2 ANQGSEA. The V and J ends lost 3 bases and 5 bases, in that order; junction bases with no gene match: 5. Here the CDR3 DNA reads TGCAGCGTTGACCCCGCTAGCGGGAGGGACAATGAGCAGTTCTTC. Protein product: CSVDPASGRDNEQFF.

This clone has only a few counts. The chain employs TRBV5-6 and TRBJ2-1, with D unresolved. CDR3 size: 16 residues. Trimming stripped 4 bases from V and 1 base from J, with 15 bases between. Germline CDR1 is SGHDT and CDR2 is YYEEEE. CDR3 bases: TGTGCCAGCAGCCGCTGGGCGGCCGGATCCTACAATGAGCAGTTCTTC. It encodes CASSRWAAGSYNEQFF.

The chain couples TRBV9 to TRBJ2-7; D ambiguous. Germline values: CDR1 SGDLS, CDR2 YYNGEE. V was pared by 0 bases and J by 5 bases, with 9 bases between. The length of the CDR3 is 13 residues. This chain's CDR3 is CASSVGSSHEQYF. The CDR3 DNA is TGTGCCAGCAGCGTAGGGTCTTCTCACGAGCAGTACTTC.

The J gene is TRBJ1-2, the V gene TRBV30; D is unresolved. CDR1 is GTSNPN and CDR2 is SVGIG in the germline V gene (reference sequence). The CDR3 runs 10 residues. Trimming removed 3 bases from V and 10 bases from J, with 9 bases in between. The CDR3 DNA sequence: TGTGCCTGGAGGGAATTCTCCTACACCTTC. Amino acid sequence: CAWREFSYTF.

The CDR3 sequence is CASSRLGGAGSEQYF. As DNA, the CDR3 is TGCGCCAGCAGCCGCCTTGGGGGCGCGGGGAGCGAGCAGTACTTC. The V call is TRBV4-1, the J call TRBJ2-7; D possibly uses TRBD1 or TRBD2 (6 bases each). The V gene's germline CDR1 is MGHRA and CDR2 YSYEKL. This CDR3 is 15 amino acids long. V lost 4 bases and J lost 6, with 19 bases in between.

This sequence joins TRBV29-1 and TRBJ2-1; the match to TRBD2 covers 8 bases. CDR1 and CDR2 from the germline V gene are SQVTM and ANQGSEA. Trimming took 1 base from V and 10 from J; bases not matched to a gene: 3. This CDR3 spans 12 amino acids. CDR3 nucleotides: TGCAGCGTTGAAGCCAGCGGGAGCGAGCAGTTCTTC. Encoded protein: CSVEASGSEQFF.

Concerning this clone: Other DNA sequences from this sample encode an identical CDR3 as well. V usage is TRBV20-1 and J usage is TRBJ1-1; D unresolved. There are 11 residues in the CDR3. Deletions cut 0 bases from V and 7 bases from J, with 6 bases between. CDR1 and CDR2 (germline): DFQATT, SNEGSKA (reference sequence). The CDR3 sequence is CSARESGEAFF. CDR3 DNA sequence: TGCAGTGCTAGAGAATCAGGTGAAGCTTTCTTT.

The rearrangement uses TRBV30 and TRBJ1-1; D not certain. Trimming left V 5 bases short and J 1 base short, with 8 bases between. The CDR3 extends over 12 amino acids. Per germline, CDR1 GTSNPN and CDR2 SVGIG (reference sequence). The CDR3 sequence: CAWGRTNTEAFF. The CDR3 DNA is TGTGCCTGGGGACGGACGAACACTGAAGCTTTCTTT.

This chain connects TRBV30 to TRBJ1-1, with 10 bases fitting TRBD1. The CDR3 has 13 residues. Germline lookup yields CDR1 GTSNPN and CDR2 SVGIG (reference sequence). After removal of 2 bases from V and 10 bases from J, the junction contained 7 bases not matched to a gene. CDR3 coding DNA: TGTGCCTGGAGTACCGGACAGGGGGTTGTAGCTTTCTTT. It codes for CAWSTGQGVVAFF.

The chain links TRBV6-6 to TRBJ2-1; 10 bases agree with TRBD2. This CDR3 has 14 residues. In germline, CDR1 is MNHNY, CDR2 SVGAGI (reference sequence). Germline trimming cut 6 bases from V and 5 bases from J; bases unmatched to any gene: 4. As DNA, the CDR3 is TGTGCCAGCAGCCCGGGACTAGCGAACAATGAGCAGTTCTTC. It codes for CASSPGLANNEQFF.

The chain links TRBV15 to TRBJ2-5; the match to TRBD1 covers 8 bases. Looked up from germline, CDR1 is LNHNV and CDR2 is YYDKDF (reference sequence). The CDR3 is 14 residues long. V gave up 0 bases and J gave up 5 bases; unmatched junction bases: 2. CDR3 sequence: CATSRDRGRETQYF. In DNA, the CDR3 is TGTGCCACCAGCAGAGACAGGGGGCGGGAGACCCAGTACTTC. The complete variable domain, with remaining parts taken from reference TRBV15 and TRBJ2-5, reads DAMVIQNPRYQVTQFGKPVTLSCSQTLNHNVMYWYQQKSSQAPKLLFHYYDKDFNNEADTPDNFQSRRPNTSFCFLDIRSPGLGDTAMYLCATSRDRGRETQYFGPGTRLLVL.

The rearrangement links TRBV29-1 to TRBJ1-1; D gene unclear. The germline V gene has CDR1 SQVTM and CDR2 ANQGSEA. V was cut by 1 base and J by 0 bases, with 9 bases left in between. The CDR3 covers 14 residues. This CDR3 is CSVEVPGLNTEAFF. The CDR3 DNA is TGCAGCGTTGAAGTTCCAGGATTGAACACTGAAGCTTTCTTT.

V gene TRBV25-1 combines with J gene TRBJ2-1; TRBD1 is a possible D gene (6 bases). Trimming took off 1 base at V and 6 bases at J, with 16 bases between the two ends. CDR3 length: 16 residues. Germline CDR1 and CDR2: MGHDK and SYGVNS. The CDR3 loop reads CASSESGTSPSNEQFF. In DNA form, the CDR3 reads TGTGCCAGCAGTGAATCAGGGACAAGCCCCTCCAATGAGCAGTTCTTC.

The chain has TRBV7-9 and TRBJ1-4; 10 bases match TRBD1. CDR1 is SEHNR and CDR2 is FQNEAQ in the germline V gene (reference sequence). The CDR3 is 15 amino acids. Unmatched junction bases numbered 6, after V lost 3 bases and J lost 8 bases. The CDR3 DNA reads as TGTGCCAGCAGCTTCAGACAGGGGGCGAACGAAAAACTGTTTTTT. Protein: CASSFRQGANEKLFF.

V is TRBV9 and J is TRBJ2-1; D call uncertain. CDR1 and CDR2 (germline): SGDLS, YYNGEE. There are 12 residues in the CDR3. The V end was cut by 4 bases, the J end by 5 bases, with 7 bases between. The CDR3 DNA sequence: TGTGCCAGCAGCTTTGGGGACAATGAGCAGTTCTTC. This translates into CASSFGDNEQFF.

In this sample, this clone turned up a few times. V and J are TRBV7-2 and TRBJ2-2; D perhaps matches TRBD2 (6 bases). V lost 5 bases to trimming and J lost 2 bases, with 15 bases between them. Looked up from germline, CDR1 is SGHTA and CDR2 is FQGNSA. The CDR3 has 16 residues. The CDR3: CASSMQAGLNTGELFF. CDR3 DNA sequence: TGTGCCAGCAGCATGCAAGCGGGTCTCAACACCGGGGAGCTGTTTTTT.

V usage is TRBV2 and J usage is TRBJ1-1; D unclear. Germline lookup yields CDR1 SNHLY and CDR2 FYNNEI. V lost 5 bases, J lost 0 bases, and 10 bases lay in between. The CDR3 totals 14 residues. CDR3 amino acids: CASSKTQVNTEAFF. The DNA of the CDR3 is TGTGCCAGCAGTAAAACCCAGGTGAACACTGAAGCTTTCTTT.

This chain uses TRBV15 with TRBJ1-2; TRBD1 might be the D (5 bases). The CDR3 runs to 15 residues. The V end lost 1 base, the J end lost 7 bases, and 16 bases lay between the germline ends. Looked up from germline, CDR1 is LNHNV and CDR2 is YYDKDF (reference sequence). The CDR3 nucleotides read TGTGCCACCAGCAGAGTCCCTCAGGGCTACTTTGGCTACACCTTC. Translation: CATSRVPQGYFGYTF.